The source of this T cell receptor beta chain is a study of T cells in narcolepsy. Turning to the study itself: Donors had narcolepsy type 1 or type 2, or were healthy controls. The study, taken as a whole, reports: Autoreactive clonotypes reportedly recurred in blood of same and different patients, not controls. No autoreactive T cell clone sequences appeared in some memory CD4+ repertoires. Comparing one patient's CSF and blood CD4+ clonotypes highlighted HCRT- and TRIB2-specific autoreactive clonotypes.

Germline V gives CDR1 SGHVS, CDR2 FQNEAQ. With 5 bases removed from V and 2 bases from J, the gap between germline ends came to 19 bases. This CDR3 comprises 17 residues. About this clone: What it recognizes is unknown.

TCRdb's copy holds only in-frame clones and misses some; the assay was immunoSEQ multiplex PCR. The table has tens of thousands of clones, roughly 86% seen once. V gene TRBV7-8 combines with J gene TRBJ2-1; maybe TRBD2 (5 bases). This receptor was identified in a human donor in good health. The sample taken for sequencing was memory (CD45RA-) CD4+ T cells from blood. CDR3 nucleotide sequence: TGTGCCAGCAGCCGTTACCGGCCTGGAGGAACCTACAATGAGCAGTTCTTC. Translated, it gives CASSRYRPGGTYNEQFF.